The 12 T cell receptor beta chains below all came from one sample that was sequenced in a study of cytomegalovirus exposure and HLA in healthy donors. The primer mix had 60 Vbeta and 13 Jbeta primers. Profiling relied on immunoSEQ multiplex PCR, and the TCRdb table lists in-frame clones only, not all of them. The table includes about 300,000 clones, more than 80% detected once. The specimen was PBMCs. These receptors originate from a man between 35 and 55 years old in good health and CMV-seropositive.

J is TRBJ2-1 and V is TRBV5-6; 9 bases align to TRBD2. Germline V gives CDR1 SGHDT, CDR2 YYEEEE. This CDR3 has 15 amino acids. Trimming took 3 bases from V and 4 from J; bases not matched to a gene: 5. CDR3 in DNA: TGTGCCAGCAGCTGGGGACTAGCTGCTTACAATGAGCAGTTCTTC. Its translation: CASSWGLAAYNEQFF.

This sequence joins TRBV19 and TRBJ1-2; 8 bases match TRBD1. Germline assignment: CDR1 LNHDA and CDR2 SQIVND (reference sequence). The CDR3 sequence is 13 residues long. J lost 6 bases, V lost 3 bases, and 3 bases had no gene match. CDR3 residues: CASSISTGDGYTF. Here the CDR3 DNA reads TGTGCCAGTAGTATTTCGACAGGGGATGGCTACACCTTC.

The genes are TRBV27 and TRBJ2-3; D is possibly TRBD1 (6 bases). Between the trimmed V and J ends, which lost 6 bases and 3 bases, there was a span of 19 bases. The CDR3 length is 16 residues. Germline CDR1 and CDR2: MNHEY and SMNVEV (reference sequence). CDR3 region: CASSSLPGDATDTQYF. CDR3 bases: TGTGCCAGCAGCTCACTGCCAGGGGATGCGACAGATACGCAGTATTTT.

Worth noting for this clone: At one end, the junction sequence differs from germline, possibly due to a read error. This chain links TRBV5-1 with TRBJ2-7; 10 bases agree with TRBD1. The CDR3 is made up of 14 amino acids. In germline, CDR1 is SGHRS, CDR2 YFSETQ. Written as DNA, the CDR3 is TGCGCCGGCAGGACAGGGGGAGCCTCGGACGAGCAGTACTTC. Translated: CAGRTGGASDEQYF. Filled out from reference TRBV5-1 and TRBJ2-7, the complete variable domain reads KAGVTQTPRYLIKTRGQQVTLSCSPISGHRSVSWYQQTPGQGLQFLFEYFSETQRNKGNFPGRFSGRQFSNSRSEMNVSTLELGDSALYLCAGRTGGASDEQYFGPGTRLTVT.

The CDR3 reads CASSVTGDRGTGELFF. CDR3 DNA sequence: TGTGCCAGCAGTGTTACTGGGGACAGGGGGACCGGGGAGCTGTTTTTT. The rearrangement joins TRBV2 to TRBJ2-2; 11 bases align to TRBD1. This CDR3 is built from 16 residues. V shed 4 bases, J shed 5 bases, and the junction held 6 bases outside the gene matches. Germline CDR1 and CDR2: SNHLY and FYNNEI.

This rearrangement joins TRBV2 to TRBJ2-5; D remains unclear. The CDR3 is made up of 12 amino acids. The V and J ends lost 8 bases and 0 bases respectively, with 7 bases between them. Per germline, CDR1 SNHLY and CDR2 FYNNEI. DNA of the CDR3: TGTGCCAGCGAGATTAACCAAGAGACCCAGTACTTC. Encoded protein: CASEINQETQYF.

The chain couples TRBV29-1 to TRBJ1-3; 8 nucleotides line up with TRBD1. The germline V gene has CDR1 SQVTM and CDR2 ANQGSEA. Trimming removed 4 bases from V and 2 bases from J; junction bases left unmatched: 7. The CDR3 is made up of 15 amino acids. In DNA form, the CDR3 reads TGCAGCGTTGGAGGGACAGGCAGTACTGGAAACACCATATATTTT. Translation: CSVGGTGSTGNTIYF.

The chain employs TRBV4-3 and TRBJ1-4; D uncertain. Trimming stripped 0 bases from V and 8 bases from J, with 16 bases between. Germline assignment: CDR1 LGHNA and CDR2 YSLEER. This CDR3 contains 16 residues. CDR3 loop: CASSQEGRELEEKLFF. DNA of the CDR3: TGCGCCAGCAGCCAAGAAGGGAGGGAATTGGAGGAAAAACTGTTTTTT.

The chain recombines TRBV7-9 with TRBJ2-5, with D perhaps TRBD1 (6 bases). The V end was cut by 6 bases, the J end by 11 bases, with 16 bases between. The CDR3 is 12 amino acids. Looked up from germline, CDR1 is SEHNR and CDR2 is FQNEAQ (reference sequence). The CDR3 sequence is CASRGDTDRQYF. In DNA form, the CDR3 reads TGTGCCAGCAGGGGGGACACTGACAGGCAGTACTTC.

The rearrangement links TRBV19 to TRBJ1-1; 7 nucleotides agree with TRBD1. Germline loops: CDR1 LNHDA, CDR2 SQIVND (reference sequence). After removal of 3 bases from V and 5 bases from J, the junction contained 9 bases not matched to a gene. CDR3 length: 15 residues. The CDR3 sequence: CASSIAITGATEAFF. The CDR3 region has the DNA TGTGCCAGTAGTATCGCGATAACAGGGGCTACTGAAGCTTTCTTT.

The J gene is TRBJ1-2, the V gene TRBV28; 7 bases agree with TRBD1. Per germline, CDR1 MDHEN and CDR2 SYDVKM. V shed 2 bases, J shed 8 bases, and the junction held 5 bases outside the gene matches. This CDR3 has 13 residues. CDR3 DNA: TGTGCCAGCAGTTTAGACAGGGTAGAGGGCTACACCTTC. Translated: CASSLDRVEGYTF.

The CDR3 coding sequence is TGTGCCAGCAGCCCGACAGGCCGCGACTCCTACGAGCAGTACTTC. This encodes CASSPTGRDSYEQYF. The chain combines TRBV9 with TRBJ2-7; D is possibly TRBD1 (6 bases). V lost 4 bases, J lost 0 bases, and 14 bases lay in between. CDR3 size: 15 residues. The germline CDR1 and CDR2 sequences are SGDLS and YYNGEE.